Following are 30 T cell receptor beta chains from one sample sequenced in a study of blood T cell repertoires in COVID-19 (TCRdb year 2020). The library was generated by the immunoSEQ multiplex PCR assay. In its TCRdb copy, this immuneACCESS table keeps in-frame sequences only and misses some clones. Where compared with another copy, unresolved V genes explain less than half of these, and the others have no known cause. The sample includes 60,000 to 75,000 clones, with around 80% observed a single time. The ten largest clonotypes hold around 6% of the sample. The sequencing sample was made of peripheral blood. The receptors were sampled from a woman aged 70 to 79 with acute or convalescent COVID-19.

The chain is built from TRBV28 and TRBJ2-7, with a possible D match to TRBD1 (5 bases). CDR3 length: 16 amino acids. Per germline, CDR1 MDHEN and CDR2 SYDVKM. Trimming removed 5 bases from V and 4 bases from J, with 21 bases in between. In DNA form, the CDR3 reads TGTGCCAGCAGTGTACCGCCGGACATAACTCCTTACGAGCAGTACTTC. This encodes CASSVPPDITPYEQYF.

This clone was seen more than once but under ten times. V is TRBV6-2 or TRBV6-3 and J is TRBJ2-3, with a possible D match to TRBD1 (6 bases). V was clipped by 5 bases and J by 0 bases, with 15 bases between them. Germline-derived CDR1 and CDR2 are MNHEY and SVGEGT. This CDR3 contains 16 residues. The CDR3 DNA follows: TGTGCCAGCAGTAAATCGGGACAACGCAGCACAGATACGCAGTATTTT. Residues: CASSKSGQRSTDTQYF.

The chain joins TRBV3-1 (or the pseudogene TRBV3-2) to TRBJ2-3, with unresolved D. The germline V gene has CDR1 LGHDT and CDR2 YNNKEL (reference sequence). This CDR3 has 12 amino acids. V was shortened by 3 bases and J by 6 bases, with 7 bases between the two germline ends. The CDR3 nucleotides are TGTGCCAGCAGCCAGGCCGGGGATACGCAGTATTTT. Translated: CASSQAGDTQYF.

This clone has a handful of counts. The chain is built from TRBV7-3 and TRBJ2-2, with 10 positions matching TRBD2. Germline V gives CDR1 SGHTA, CDR2 FQGTGA. V was pared by 7 bases and J by 7 bases, with 12 bases of the junction left unmatched. The CDR3 spans 16 residues. In DNA form, the CDR3 reads TGTGCCAGCAACCCCCCTAGCGGGGGAGGGTGCGGGGAGCTGTTTTTT. Protein product: CASNPPSGGGCGELFF.

The count of this clone is one. The chain carries TRBV7-2 and TRBJ2-7; D unresolved. Deletions cut 1 base from V and 4 bases from J, with 11 bases between. Germline-derived CDR1 and CDR2 are SGHTA and FQGNSA. The CDR3 runs to 14 residues. In DNA, the CDR3 is TGTGCCAGCAGCTTAGGGCTGCGCGGATACGAGCAGTACTTC. Its translation: CASSLGLRGYEQYF.

The DNA of the CDR3 is TGTGCCAGCGGCGCTGGTAAGGGAGACACCATATATTTT. Encoded protein: CASGAGKGDTIYF. The chain is built from TRBV7-8 and TRBJ1-3; D gene uncertain. V lost 8 bases and J 8 bases, leaving 16 bases between the germline ends. This CDR3 is built from 13 residues. CDR1 is SGHVS and CDR2 is FQNEAQ in the germline V gene. The complete variable domain, with remaining parts taken from reference TRBV7-8 and TRBJ1-3, reads GAGVSQSPRYKVAKRGQDVALRCDPISGHVSLFWYQQALGQGPEFLTYFQNEAQLDKSGLPSDRFFAERPEGSVSTLKIQRTQQEDSAVYLCASGAGKGDTIYFGEGSWLTVV.

The rearrangement joins TRBV2 to TRBJ1-1, with 7 bases aligning to TRBD1. The germline V gene has CDR1 SNHLY and CDR2 FYNNEI. CDR3 length: 14 amino acids. V shed 5 bases and J 3 bases; nucleotides not matched to a gene: 6. Written as DNA, the CDR3 is TGTGCCAGCAGTCGATCCGGGACAGACACTGAAGCTTTCTTT. It codes for CASSRSGTDTEAFF.

The J gene is TRBJ2-3, the V gene TRBV7-9; D uncertain. Germline CDR1 reads SEHNR; CDR2 reads FQNEAQ (reference sequence). This CDR3 has 12 residues. Trimming cost V 5 bases and J 4 bases, with 7 bases left between them. CDR3 sequence reads: CASSPQSDTQYF. The CDR3 region has the DNA TGTGCCAGCAGCCCCCAATCAGATACGCAGTATTTT.

The V call is TRBV28, the J call TRBJ1-4; 9 nucleotides line up with TRBD1. From germline, CDR1 is MDHEN and CDR2 SYDVKM. This CDR3 contains 16 residues. The ends lost 3 bases at V and 6 bases at J; junction bases unmatched: 8. The CDR3 DNA is TGTGCCAGCAGTTTTGGGGTTGGACAGGGGTATGAAAAACTGTTTTTT. Translated, it gives CASSFGVGQGYEKLFF. Full variable domain (remainder filled in from reference TRBV28 and TRBJ1-4): DVKVTQSSRYLVKRTGEKVFLECVQDMDHENMFWYRQDPGLGLRLIYFSYDVKMKEKGDIPEGYSVSREKKERFSLILESASTNQTSMYLCASSFGVGQGYEKLFFGSGTQLSVL.

J is TRBJ2-5 and V is TRBV29-1; TRBD1 matches at 9 bases. There are 13 residues in the CDR3. Unmatched junction bases numbered 8, after V lost 7 bases and J lost 5 bases. Germline loops: CDR1 SQVTM, CDR2 ANQGSEA. CDR3 DNA sequence: TGCAGCGCCTACAGGGGGCGGAGGGAGACCCAGTACTTC. Encoded protein: CSAYRGRRETQYF.

The chain uses TRBV27 and TRBJ1-1; TRBD1 agrees at 8 bases. The V segment lost 0 bases and the J segment 7 bases; nucleotides outside the gene matches: 13. The germline V gene encodes CDR1 MNHEY and CDR2 SMNVEV (reference sequence). This CDR3 region has 17 residues. CDR3 coding DNA: TGTGCCAGCAGTTTATCCTTTAAGACAGGGGCCTTAGATGAAGCTTTCTTT. It specifies CASSLSFKTGALDEAFF.

This clone occurred once. The chain combines TRBV20-1 with TRBJ1-6, with a weak D call TRBD1 (5 bases). Germline V lookup: CDR1 DFQATT, CDR2 SNEGSKA (reference sequence). CDR3 length: 16 amino acids. The V gene lost 3 bases and the J gene lost 6 bases, with 18 bases spanning the gap. The CDR3 sequence: CSASLLGQGSNSPLHF. Here the CDR3 DNA reads TGCAGTGCTAGTCTCCTAGGGCAGGGAAGTAATTCACCCCTCCACTTT.

The chain recombines TRBV7-9 with TRBJ2-3; 7 nucleotides match TRBD1. Germline V CDR1 and CDR2: SEHNR, FQNEAQ (reference sequence). The CDR3 is made up of 15 amino acids. Unmatched junction bases numbered 3, after V lost 1 base and J lost 2 bases. The CDR3 is CASSLGDRVTDTQYF. For the CDR3, the DNA is TGTGCCAGCAGCTTAGGGGACAGAGTCACAGATACGCAGTATTTT.

This clone was picked up a small number of times. The chain carries TRBV6-1 and TRBJ1-6; no definite D call. The V and J ends lost 0 bases and 0 bases respectively, with 9 bases between them. Germline CDR1 MNHNS, CDR2 SASEGT. The CDR3 loop spans 17 amino acids. Written as DNA, the CDR3 is TGTGCCAGCAGTGAAGCGCTTCGGAGCTCCTATAATTCACCCCTCCACTTT. The encoded protein is CASSEALRSSYNSPLHF.

V and J are TRBV2 and TRBJ1-2; TRBD1 aligns across 8 bases. V trimming: 2 bases; J trimming: 4 bases; junction bases outside the gene matches: 12. The CDR3 contains 17 residues. From germline, CDR1 is SNHLY and CDR2 FYNNEI. The CDR3 is CASSELQGGQFGYGYTF. In nucleotides, the CDR3 is TGTGCCAGCAGTGAACTACAGGGGGGACAGTTTGGCTATGGCTACACCTTC.

The CDR3 nucleotides are TGTGCCAGCAGCTTAGCGCCGGGCAGGGGAACAACCTATGGCTACACCTTC. Translation: CASSLAPGRGTTYGYTF. The chain uses TRBV7-2 and TRBJ1-2; perhaps TRBD1 as D (6 bases). CDR1 SGHTA and CDR2 FQGNSA come from the germline V gene. V was cut by 0 bases and J by 4 bases, with 18 bases left in between. The length of the CDR3 is 17 residues. Together with reference TRBV7-2 and TRBJ1-2, the CDR3 gives the full variable domain: GAGVSQSPSNKVTEKGKDVELRCDPISGHTALYWYRQSLGQGLEFLIYFQGNSAPDKSGLPSDRFSAERTGGSVSTLTIQRTQQEDSAVYLCASSLAPGRGTTYGYTFGSGTRLTVV.

This clone has only one observation. This chain uses TRBV24-1 with TRBJ2-1; D unresolved. Trimming removed 5 bases from V and 0 bases from J, with 4 bases in between. Per the germline V gene, CDR1 is KGHDR and CDR2 is SFDVKD. The CDR3 sequence is 13 residues long. The CDR3 region is CATSGSSYNEQFF. In DNA form, the CDR3 reads TGTGCCACCAGTGGGAGCTCCTACAATGAGCAGTTCTTC.

The chain recombines TRBV29-1 with TRBJ1-1; D remains unclear. The CDR3 length is 14 residues. Germline V gives CDR1 SQVTM, CDR2 ANQGSEA. Deletions cut 5 bases from V and 5 bases from J, with 18 bases between. The CDR3 region has the DNA TGCAGCGTTCCCCTCTCCTTGGGCGGGACTGAAGCTTTCTTT. Translated, it gives CSVPLSLGGTEAFF.

This clone was counted only a few times. The chain links TRBV3-1 (or the pseudogene TRBV3-2) to TRBJ2-7, with TRBD2 matching 7 bases. The trim removed 1 base at V and 0 bases at J, leaving 3 bases unmatched. Germline V gives CDR1 LGHDT, CDR2 YNNKEL (reference sequence). There are 15 residues in the CDR3. CDR3 DNA sequence: TGTGCCAGCAGCCAAGTGGCTAGCGGCTCCTACGAGCAGTACTTC. Encoded protein: CASSQVASGSYEQYF.

The chain uses TRBV4-1 and TRBJ2-7, with D unclear. The germline CDR1 and CDR2 sequences are MGHRA and YSYEKL. V lost 0 bases to trimming and J lost 0 bases, with 9 bases between them. The CDR3 is 15 residues long. The CDR3 loop is CASSQERLSSYEQYF. CDR3 DNA sequence: TGCGCCAGCAGCCAAGAGCGGTTAAGCTCCTACGAGCAGTACTTC.

This clone appeared once. The chain couples TRBV2 to TRBJ2-5, with D possibly TRBD2 on 5 matching bases. Between the trimmed V and J ends, which lost 7 bases and 1 base, there was a span of 16 bases. The CDR3 loop spans 15 amino acids. The V gene's germline CDR1 is SNHLY and CDR2 FYNNEI. The CDR3 loop is CASIRRSGTQETQYF. The CDR3 DNA reads TGTGCCAGCATTCGAAGGAGCGGTACCCAAGAGACCCAGTACTTC.

The chain has TRBV18 and TRBJ1-2; D is undetermined. The CDR3 totals 13 residues. Germline V CDR1 and CDR2: KGHSH, LQKENI. The V end was cut by 3 bases, the J end by 5 bases, with 10 bases between. CDR3: CASSPREQYGYTF. CDR3 nucleotides: TGTGCCAGCTCACCTCGGGAACAGTATGGCTACACCTTC.

The chain uses TRBV6-6 and TRBJ2-1, with 11 bases lining up with TRBD2. This CDR3 contains 13 residues. The trim removed 8 bases at V and 6 bases at J, leaving 3 bases unmatched. The germline CDR1 and CDR2 sequences are MNHNY and SVGAGI (reference sequence). CDR3 sequence: CASLAGGFNEQFF. The CDR3, as DNA: TGTGCCAGCCTAGCGGGGGGTTTCAATGAGCAGTTCTTC.

The V call is TRBV4-1, the J call TRBJ1-1; D not resolved. V was cut by 1 base and J by 2 bases, with 26 bases left in between. Germline values: CDR1 MGHRA, CDR2 YSYEKL. This CDR3 is built from 20 residues. CDR3 sequence: CASSQVLTQRSLGRNTEAFF. The DNA for the CDR3 is TGCGCCAGCAGCCAAGTGTTAACACAGAGGAGTTTGGGGAGAAACACTGAAGCTTTCTTT.

The V gene is TRBV20-1, the J gene TRBJ2-5; TRBD2 matches at 10 bases. Germline lookup yields CDR1 DFQATT and CDR2 SNEGSKA (reference sequence). Trimming cost V 3 bases and J 4 bases; bases outside gene matches: 14. The CDR3 loop spans 17 amino acids. The CDR3 nucleotides read TGCAGTGCTAGTCTCCCTAGCGGGGGATTCATGGGAGAGACCCAGTACTTC. Protein sequence: CSASLPSGGFMGETQYF.

The sample holds a few counts of this clone. V and J are TRBV5-1 and TRBJ1-1, with TRBD1 as a possible D gene (5 bases). Trimming removed 6 bases from V and 3 bases from J, with 15 bases in between. Looked up from germline, CDR1 is SGHRS and CDR2 is YFSETQ. The CDR3 totals 14 residues. Here the CDR3 DNA reads TGCGCCAGCACCTCTGGAGCAGGGCACACTGAAGCTTTCTTT. Its protein is CASTSGAGHTEAFF.

Of note for this clone: Mismatch with germline at one junction end may stem from a read error. J is TRBJ1-5 and V is TRBV7-7; 9 positions agree with TRBD1. This CDR3 region has 13 residues. Germline CDR1 reads SSHAT; CDR2 reads FNYEAQ (reference sequence). The CDR3 reads CASSRDRDQPQHF. In DNA form, the CDR3 reads TGTGCTAGCAGCCGGGACAGGGATCAGCCCCAGCATTTT.

The chain combines TRBV5-1 with TRBJ1-2, with 12 nucleotides matching TRBD1. CDR1 is SGHRS and CDR2 is YFSETQ in the germline V gene. Unmatched junction bases numbered 4, after V lost 0 bases and J lost 4 bases. The CDR3 consists of 16 residues. The CDR3 DNA follows: TGCGCCAGCAGCTTGGCGGGGACAGGGGGCACCTATGGCTACACCTTC. It translates to CASSLAGTGGTYGYTF. Full variable domain (outside the CDR3, taken from reference TRBV5-1 and TRBJ1-2): KAGVTQTPRYLIKTRGQQVTLSCSPISGHRSVSWYQQTPGQGLQFLFEYFSETQRNKGNFPGRFSGRQFSNSRSEMNVSTLELGDSALYLCASSLAGTGGTYGYTFGSGTRLTVV.

V and J are TRBV20-1 and TRBJ2-4; D is unclear. The CDR3 spans 13 residues. Trimming stripped 3 bases from V and 4 bases from J, with 10 bases between. Germline assignment: CDR1 DFQATT and CDR2 SNEGSKA (reference sequence). CDR3 amino acids: CSASPTSKNIQYF. CDR3 sequence (DNA): TGCAGTGCTAGTCCCACAAGTAAAAACATTCAGTACTTC.

This clone came up a few times. This chain joins TRBV18 and TRBJ1-1; 9 nucleotides align to TRBD1. Germline V gene sequence: CDR1 KGHSH, CDR2 LQKENI. The CDR3 length is 15 residues. With 1 base clipped from V and 8 bases from J, the junction kept 8 bases outside the gene matches. CDR3 coding DNA: TGTGCCAGCTCACCACATCAGGAACAGGGGGCCGAAGCTTTCTTT. Translation gives CASSPHQEQGAEAFF.